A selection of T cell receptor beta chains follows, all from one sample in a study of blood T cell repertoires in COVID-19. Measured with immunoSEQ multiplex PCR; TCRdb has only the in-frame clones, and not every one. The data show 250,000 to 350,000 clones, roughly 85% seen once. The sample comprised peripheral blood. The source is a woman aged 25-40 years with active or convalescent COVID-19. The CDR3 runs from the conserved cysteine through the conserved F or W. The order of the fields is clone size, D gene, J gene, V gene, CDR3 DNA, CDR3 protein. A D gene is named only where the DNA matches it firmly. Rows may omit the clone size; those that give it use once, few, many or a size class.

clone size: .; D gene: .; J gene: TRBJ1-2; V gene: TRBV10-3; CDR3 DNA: TGTGCCATCAGTGAAGGCGTAAGGGGCCTCACATCCGACTATGGCTACACCTTC; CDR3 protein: CAISEGVRGLTSDYGYTF
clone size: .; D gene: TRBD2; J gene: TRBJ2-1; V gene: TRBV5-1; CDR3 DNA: TGCGCCAGCAGCCTACCTAGCGGGGACAACAATGAGCAGTTCTTC; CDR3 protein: CASSLPSGDNNEQFF
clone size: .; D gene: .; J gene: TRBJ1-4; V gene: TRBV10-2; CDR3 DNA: TGCGCCAGCAGTGAGCTCGATGGAGGGGGGGCCCGTAATGAAAAACTGTTTTTT; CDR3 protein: CASSELDGGGARNEKLFF
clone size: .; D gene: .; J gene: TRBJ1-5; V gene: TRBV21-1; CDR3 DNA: TGTGCCAGCAGCGCCCTTATGGGGGCGGATCAGCCCCAGCATTTT; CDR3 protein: CASSALMGADQPQHF
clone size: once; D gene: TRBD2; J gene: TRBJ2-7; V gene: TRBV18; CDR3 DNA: TGTGCCAGCTCACCACGTGGCGGGGGGGCCTCCTACGAGCAGTACTTC; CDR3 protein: CASSPRGGGASYEQYF
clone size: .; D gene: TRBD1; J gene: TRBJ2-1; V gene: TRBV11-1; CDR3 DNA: TGTGCCAGTGGAAGGGGGCGCGAAGGCAATGAGCAGTTCTTC; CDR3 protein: CASGRGREGNEQFF
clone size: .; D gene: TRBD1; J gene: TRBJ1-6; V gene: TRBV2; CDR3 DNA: TGTGCCAGCAGTGAAGGGACAGGAGAGCTCTATAATTCACCCCTCCACTTT; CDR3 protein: CASSEGTGELYNSPLHF
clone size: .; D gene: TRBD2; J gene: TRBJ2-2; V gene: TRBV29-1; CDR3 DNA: TGCAGCGCATTAGCGGGGGGTAACACCGGGGAGCTGTTTTTT; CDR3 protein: CSALAGGNTGELFF
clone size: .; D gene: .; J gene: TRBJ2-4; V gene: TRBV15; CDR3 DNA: TGTGCCACCAGTGAGAAATACGGGGGGCCAACCAAAAACATTCAGTACTTC; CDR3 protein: CATSEKYGGPTKNIQYF
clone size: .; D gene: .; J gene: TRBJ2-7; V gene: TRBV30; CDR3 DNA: TGTGCCTGGAATGGCGGGGACTCCTACGAGCAGTACTTC; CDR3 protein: CAWNGGDSYEQYF
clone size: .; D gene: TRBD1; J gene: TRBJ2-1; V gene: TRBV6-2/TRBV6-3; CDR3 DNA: TGTGCCAGCAGTTCCTTTACCCCGGGACAGGGATACAATGAGCAGTTCTTC; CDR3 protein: CASSSFTPGQGYNEQFF
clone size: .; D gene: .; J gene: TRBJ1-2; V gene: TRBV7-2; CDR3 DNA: TGTGCCAGCAGCCAAACCTTCTTGAGAGGCTACACCTTC; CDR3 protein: CASSQTFLRGYTF
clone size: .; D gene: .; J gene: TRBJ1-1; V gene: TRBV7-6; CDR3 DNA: TGTGCCAGCAGCTTAGCTGCGGGAGGACTAGGCACTGAAGCTTTCTTT; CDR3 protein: CASSLAAGGLGTEAFF
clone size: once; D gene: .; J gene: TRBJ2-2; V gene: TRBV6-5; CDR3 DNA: TGTGCCAGCAGCCCGGGGAACACCGGGGAGCTGTTTTTT; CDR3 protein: CASSPGNTGELFF
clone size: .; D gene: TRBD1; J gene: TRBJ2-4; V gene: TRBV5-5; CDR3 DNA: TGTGCCAGCAGCTACCCCAGTGGCCCAGGGGGCAGGCAAAACATTCAGTACTTC; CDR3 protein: CASSYPSGPGGRQNIQYF
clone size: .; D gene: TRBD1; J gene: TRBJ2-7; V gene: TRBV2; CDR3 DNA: TGTGCCAGCCAAGAGACAGGGCTCCACCACGAGCAGTACTTC; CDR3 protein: CASQETGLHHEQYF
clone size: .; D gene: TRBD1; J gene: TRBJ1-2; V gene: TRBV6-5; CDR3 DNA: TGTGCCAGCAGTTCCCCCGACAGGGGAGAGGATGGCTACACCTTC; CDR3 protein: CASSSPDRGEDGYTF
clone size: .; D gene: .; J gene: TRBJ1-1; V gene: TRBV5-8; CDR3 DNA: TGTGCCAGCAGTTCGTCAGGGGTGGACACTGAAGCTTTCTTT; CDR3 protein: CASSSSGVDTEAFF
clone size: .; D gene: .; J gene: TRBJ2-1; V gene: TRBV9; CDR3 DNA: TGTGCCAGCAGCGTCCGACAGCGCCTGGGTGAGCAGTTCTTC; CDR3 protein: CASSVRQRLGEQFF
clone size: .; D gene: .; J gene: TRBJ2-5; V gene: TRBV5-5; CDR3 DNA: TGTGCCAGCACCTTAGGAGAGCCCCAAGAGACCCAGTACTTC; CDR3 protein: CASTLGEPQETQYF
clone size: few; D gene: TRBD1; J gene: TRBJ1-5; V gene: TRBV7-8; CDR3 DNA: TGTGCCAGCAGCTTGGGCTCAGGGGGCCGTCAGCCCCAGCATTTT; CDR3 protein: CASSLGSGGRQPQHF
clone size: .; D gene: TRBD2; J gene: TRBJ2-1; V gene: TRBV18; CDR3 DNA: TGTGCCAGCTGGTCTCTAGCGGGGATAATCAATGAGCAGTTCTTC; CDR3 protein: CASWSLAGIINEQFF
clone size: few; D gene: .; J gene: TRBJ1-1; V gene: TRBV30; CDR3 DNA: TGTGCCTGGAGTGGACGGGGATTCACCAAAGCTTTCTTT; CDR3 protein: CAWSGRGFTKAFF
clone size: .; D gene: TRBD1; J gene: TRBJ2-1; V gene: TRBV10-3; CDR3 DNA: TGTGCCATCAGTGCGTCCTGGGACAGGGGGAACAATGAGCAGTTCTTC; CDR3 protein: CAISASWDRGNNEQFF
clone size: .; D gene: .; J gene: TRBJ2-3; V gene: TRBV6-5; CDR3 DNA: TGTGCCAGCAGGGACAGCCCTAGCACAGATACGCAGTATTTT; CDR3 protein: CASRDSPSTDTQYF
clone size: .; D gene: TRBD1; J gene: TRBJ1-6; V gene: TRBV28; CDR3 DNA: TGTGCCAGCTCTTTAATCCAGGGGGCTAGAGCTCAAAAAAATTCACCCCTCCACTTT; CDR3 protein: CASSLIQGARAQKNSPLHF
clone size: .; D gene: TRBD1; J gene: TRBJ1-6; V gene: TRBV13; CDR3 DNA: TGTGCCAGCAGCTTAGGCGGGACAGGGAATTCACCCCTCCACTTT; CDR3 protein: CASSLGGTGNSPLHF
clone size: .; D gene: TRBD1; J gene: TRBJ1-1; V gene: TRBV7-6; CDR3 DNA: TGTGCCAGCAGCTTAGATCGGGCAGGGGGAACTGAAGCTTTCTTT; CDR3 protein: CASSLDRAGGTEAFF
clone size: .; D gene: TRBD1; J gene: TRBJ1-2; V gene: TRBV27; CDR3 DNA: TGTGCCAGCAGTTTTTCAGGGGGCGGAGGCTACACCTTC; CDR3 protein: CASSFSGGGGYTF
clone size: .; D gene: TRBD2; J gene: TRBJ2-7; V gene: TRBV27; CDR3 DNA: TGTGCCAGCAGTCAATTCGGACTAGCGGGTTCCTACGAGCAGTACTTC; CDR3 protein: CASSQFGLAGSYEQYF
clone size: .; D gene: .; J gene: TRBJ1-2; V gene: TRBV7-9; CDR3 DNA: TGTGCCAGCAGCTTTGACCGGGATGGCTACACCTTC; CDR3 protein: CASSFDRDGYTF
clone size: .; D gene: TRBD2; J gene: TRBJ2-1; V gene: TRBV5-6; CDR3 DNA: TGTGCCAGCAGCTTACTAGCGGGGGGTTACAATGAGCAGTTCTTC; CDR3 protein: CASSLLAGGYNEQFF
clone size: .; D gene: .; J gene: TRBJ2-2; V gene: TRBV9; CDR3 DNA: TGTGCCAGCAGCCTATCGAACACCGGGGAGCTGTTTTTT; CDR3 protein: CASSLSNTGELFF
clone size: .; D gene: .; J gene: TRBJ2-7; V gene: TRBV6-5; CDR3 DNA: TGTGCCAGCAGTCTCACCGGGGGGCCCTCCTACGAGCAGTACTTC; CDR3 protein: CASSLTGGPSYEQYF
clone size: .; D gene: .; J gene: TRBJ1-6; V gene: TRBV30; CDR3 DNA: TGTGCCTGGAGTCTTCGGGGGGCTAATTCACCCCTCCACTTT; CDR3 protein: CAWSLRGANSPLHF
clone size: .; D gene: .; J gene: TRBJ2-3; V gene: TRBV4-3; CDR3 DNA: TGCGCCAGCAGCCAAGATGTGGCGGGGTATACGCAGTATTTT; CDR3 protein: CASSQDVAGYTQYF
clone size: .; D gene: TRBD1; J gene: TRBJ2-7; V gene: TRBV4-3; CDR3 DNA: TGCGCCAGCAGCCAAGATAACAGGGGGACCTACGAGCAGTACTTC; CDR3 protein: CASSQDNRGTYEQYF
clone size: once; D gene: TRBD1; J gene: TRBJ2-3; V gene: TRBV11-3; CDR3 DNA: TGTGCCAGCAGCTTTGGGACAGGGGGGCCGGGTACGCAGTATTTT; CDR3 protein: CASSFGTGGPGTQYF